This passage covers 28 T cell receptor beta chains from one sample sequenced in a study of T cell responses to AZD1222 COVID-19 vaccine. Data came from immunoSEQ multiplex PCR; TCRdb stores just in-frame clones and leaves some out. The profile shows about 140,000 clones, 86% of them singletons. The starting material was peripheral blood, obtained 28 days after the second AZD1222 dose. These receptor sequences come from an adult who received the AZD1222 COVID-19 vaccine.

The rearrangement joins TRBV28 to TRBJ2-3, with D possibly TRBD1 on 6 matching bases. Germline CDR1 MDHEN, CDR2 SYDVKM. The CDR3 length is 15 residues. Trimming cost V 4 bases and J 1 base, with 12 bases left between them. The CDR3 bases are TGTGCCAGCAGTTCCTTAGGGGGAGGCACAGATACGCAGTATTTT. It codes for CASSSLGGGTDTQYF. Filled out from reference TRBV28 and TRBJ2-3, the complete variable domain reads DVKVTQSSRYLVKRTGEKVFLECVQDMDHENMFWYRQDPGLGLRLIYFSYDVKMKEKGDIPEGYSVSREKKERFSLILESASTNQTSMYLCASSSLGGGTDTQYFGPGTRLTVL.

This chain connects TRBV11-3 to TRBJ2-5, with TRBD2 matching 11 bases. The junction had 5 bases not matched to a gene; V was cut back by 1 base and J by 1 base. Germline V gene lookup returns CDR1 SGHNT and CDR2 YENEEA. The CDR3 is made up of 17 amino acids. The CDR3 sequence: CASSLGLAGGLQETQYF. The CDR3 DNA sequence: TGTGCCAGCAGCTTAGGCCTAGCGGGGGGCCTCCAAGAGACCCAGTACTTC.

This clone was detected a few times. The V gene is TRBV6-1, the J gene TRBJ2-7; D not resolved. Germline assignment: CDR1 MNHNS and CDR2 SASEGT. The CDR3 is made up of 10 amino acids. V lost 3 bases and J lost 5, with 2 bases in between. The CDR3 region has the DNA TGTGCCAGCAGTGATAACGAGCAGTACTTC. Translation gives CASSDNEQYF.

The chain uses TRBV27 and TRBJ2-3, with D maybe TRBD2 (6 bases). Between the trimmed V and J ends, which lost 3 bases and 3 bases, there was a span of 22 bases. Germline CDR1 and CDR2: MNHEY and SMNVEV (reference sequence). CDR3 length: 18 residues. The CDR3 here is CASSFTGGNLKVTDTQYF. The CDR3 DNA follows: TGTGCCAGCAGTTTTACGGGCGGGAATCTCAAGGTAACAGATACGCAGTATTTT.

The chain is built from TRBV15 and TRBJ1-1, with unresolved D. Germline V gene lookup returns CDR1 LNHNV and CDR2 YYDKDF (reference sequence). Deletions cut 5 bases from V and 0 bases from J, with 10 bases between. This CDR3 is 14 amino acids long. The CDR3 coding sequence is TGTGCCACCAGCGAGCGACGGATGAACACTGAAGCTTTCTTT. This translates into CATSERRMNTEAFF.

This clone turned up a few times. The chain uses TRBV11-2 and TRBJ1-4, with TRBD1 matching over 10 bases. Trimming at V came to 2 bases and at J to 7 bases, leaving 4 bases not matched to a gene. This CDR3 region has 15 residues. CDR1 is SGHAT, CDR2 FQNNGV, per germline. The CDR3 DNA is TGTGCCAGCAGCTTATTGACAGGGGGCGGTGAAAAACTGTTTTTT. Translated: CASSLLTGGGEKLFF.

The V and J genes are TRBV12-2 and TRBJ1-4; TRBD1, as called in the table, went unchecked against the DNA. TRBV12-2 is described as a pseudogene. CDR3 length: 20 residues. CDR3 protein: CASRLPPDSPAGTGWEKLFF. In nucleotides, the CDR3 is TGTGCAAGTCGCTTGCCCCCTGACTCCCCGGCCGGTACAGGGTGGGAAAAACTGTTTTTT.

The chain combines TRBV4-2 with TRBJ2-1; 11 nucleotides agree with TRBD2. The V and J ends lost 4 bases and 8 bases, in that order; junction bases with no gene match: 13. Germline CDR1 is LGHNA and CDR2 is YNFKEQ. The CDR3 covers 17 residues. The CDR3 bases are TGTGCCAGCAGCCCGGCGGGTCTAGCGGGGGGCGGGGATGAGCAGTTCTTC. Protein product: CASSPAGLAGGGDEQFF.

The chain is built from TRBV6-5 and TRBJ1-1, with a tentative D call TRBD1 (5 bases). This CDR3 is built from 14 residues. Trimming took 6 bases from V and 5 from J, leaving 16 bases between them. Germline CDR1 is MNHEY and CDR2 is SVGAGI. This CDR3 reads CASRADIPGTEAFF. In nucleotides, the CDR3 is TGTGCCAGCAGGGCGGACATCCCCGGGACTGAAGCTTTCTTT.

This chain uses TRBV30 with TRBJ1-1; TRBD1 matches at 9 bases. Germline lookup yields CDR1 GTSNPN and CDR2 SVGIG (reference sequence). The CDR3 loop spans 15 amino acids. V was clipped by 3 bases and J by 1 base; unmatched bases: 6. This chain's CDR3 is CAWSVGTGTNTEAFF. DNA for the CDR3: TGTGCCTGGAGCGTCGGGACAGGGACGAACACTGAAGCTTTCTTT.

The chain employs TRBV11-2 and TRBJ1-1; the D is unclear. Germline lookup yields CDR1 SGHAT and CDR2 FQNNGV. This CDR3 contains 14 residues. V was shortened by 8 bases and J by 3 bases, with 16 bases between the two germline ends. The CDR3 region has the DNA TGTGCCAGCCAAAGTCGGTTGTCGGACACTGAAGCTTTCTTT. Translating it yields CASQSRLSDTEAFF. Variable domain in full (rest from reference TRBV11-2 and TRBJ1-1): EAGVAQSPRYKIIEKRQSVAFWCNPISGHATLYWYQQILGQGPKLLIQFQNNGVVDDSQLPKDRFSAERLKGVDSTLKIQPAKLEDSAVYLCASQSRLSDTEAFFGQGTRLTVV.

This sequence joins TRBV18 and TRBJ1-1; tentative D call: TRBD1 (5 bases). Germline V CDR1 and CDR2: KGHSH, LQKENI. This CDR3 is built from 13 residues. The V and J ends lost 5 bases and 4 bases respectively, with 11 bases between them. CDR3 loop: CASSEGRATEAFF. The CDR3 bases are TGTGCCAGCTCAGAAGGCAGGGCCACTGAAGCTTTCTTT. The full variable domain, with the rest looked up from reference TRBV18 and TRBJ1-1, is NAGVMQNPRHLVRRRGQEARLRCSPMKGHSHVYWYRQLPEEGLKFMVYLQKENIIDESGMPKERFSAEFPKEGPSILRIQQVVRGDSAAYFCASSEGRATEAFFGQGTRLTVV.

The DNA of the CDR3 is TGTGCCAGCACCCCAGGGGGCTCTGGAAACACCATATATTTT. It specifies CASTPGGSGNTIYF. The J gene is TRBJ1-3, the V gene TRBV6-5, with TRBD1 matching 7 bases. The CDR3 runs 14 residues. Per germline, CDR1 MNHEY and CDR2 SVGAGI. V lost 7 bases, J lost 0 bases, and 3 bases stayed unmatched.

This sequence joins TRBV18 and TRBJ2-1; 12 bases fit TRBD2. V trimming: 2 bases; J trimming: 8 bases; junction bases outside the gene matches: 4. Germline values: CDR1 KGHSH, CDR2 LQKENI. This CDR3 region has 15 residues. The CDR3 loop is CASSPLTSGGDEQFF. The CDR3 bases are TGTGCCAGCTCACCATTGACTAGCGGGGGCGATGAGCAGTTCTTC.

The chain has TRBV15 and TRBJ2-1; D possibly corresponds to TRBD2 (6 bases). Germline V gives CDR1 LNHNV, CDR2 YYDKDF (reference sequence). The CDR3 totals 15 residues. Trimming stripped 1 base from V and 10 bases from J, with 17 bases between. The CDR3 region has the DNA TGTGCCACCAGCAGAGGCCCTGGGACTTCGGTCGAGCAGTTCTTC. Amino acid sequence: CATSRGPGTSVEQFF.

The chain carries TRBV19 and TRBJ2-7; 8 bases line up with TRBD2. Per the germline V gene, CDR1 is LNHDA and CDR2 is SQIVND (reference sequence). V lost 10 bases to trimming and J lost 7 bases; unmatched junction nucleotides: 15. The CDR3 is 14 amino acids. CDR3 residues: CATMGVSGKGEQYF. For the CDR3, the DNA is TGTGCCACTATGGGGGTTAGCGGGAAAGGGGAGCAGTACTTC.

This rearrangement joins TRBV28 to TRBJ2-3, with D possibly being TRBD1 or TRBD2 (5 bases each). The CDR3 has 15 residues. CDR1 is MDHEN, CDR2 SYDVKM, per germline. V was cut by 3 bases and J by 5 bases, with 15 bases left in between. For the CDR3, the DNA is TGTGCCAGCAGTTTCGGGACCCTGAGGAAAGATACGCAGTATTTT. Its translation is CASSFGTLRKDTQYF.

The V call is TRBV27, the J call TRBJ2-5; TRBD2 matches at 9 bases. The CDR3 has 19 residues. V shed 5 bases, J shed 2 bases, and the junction held 18 bases outside the gene matches. From germline, CDR1 is MNHEY and CDR2 SMNVEV (reference sequence). CDR3: CASSPPPTSGPRGQETQYF. For the CDR3, the DNA is TGTGCCAGCAGTCCCCCCCCGACTAGCGGCCCTAGGGGGCAAGAGACCCAGTACTTC.

The rearrangement links TRBV10-1 to TRBJ2-3; D gene uncertain. Trimming removed 8 bases at V and 0 bases at J, with 18 bases between. CDR3 size: 16 residues. CDR1 WNHNN and CDR2 SYGVQD come from the germline V gene (reference sequence). CDR3 coding DNA: TGCGCCAGCGCGTTAGGAATGAGCAGCAGCACAGATACGCAGTATTTT. Its protein is CASALGMSSSTDTQYF.

This chain links TRBV9 with TRBJ1-1; D might be TRBD1 (5 bases). The V gene lost 0 bases and the J gene lost 0 bases, with 9 bases spanning the gap. Germline lookup yields CDR1 SGDLS and CDR2 YYNGEE. The CDR3 runs 15 residues. The CDR3 coding sequence is TGTGCCAGCAGCGTAGATGGGGCGTTGAACACTGAAGCTTTCTTT. Translation gives CASSVDGALNTEAFF.

The genes are TRBV6-5 and TRBJ2-3, with 8 bases fitting TRBD2. Germline trimming cut 0 bases from V and 0 bases from J; bases unmatched to any gene: 2. The CDR3 sequence is 16 residues long. Germline CDR1 MNHEY, CDR2 SVGAGI. Here the CDR3 reads CASSYSLAGSTDTQYF. In DNA form, the CDR3 reads TGTGCCAGCAGTTACTCGTTAGCGGGGAGCACAGATACGCAGTATTTT.

This chain links TRBV7-9 with TRBJ2-7; D is perhaps TRBD1 or TRBD2 (6 bases each). V lost 1 base and J 4 bases, leaving 8 bases between the germline ends. Germline V gene lookup returns CDR1 SEHNR and CDR2 FQNEAQ (reference sequence). The CDR3 spans 13 residues. CDR3 sequence (DNA): TGTGCCAGCAGCTTAGGAGGGGGGTACGAGCAGTACTTC. Protein sequence: CASSLGGGYEQYF.

The chain joins TRBV12-3 or TRBV12-4 to TRBJ1-1; D unresolved. The CDR3 covers 13 residues. Between the trimmed V and J ends, which lost 6 bases and 5 bases, there was a span of 13 bases. The CDR3 loop is CASSSGPRTEAFF. The CDR3 DNA follows: TGTGCCAGCAGCTCCGGGCCTAGGACTGAAGCTTTCTTT.

This chain links TRBV4-1 with TRBJ1-2, with D maybe TRBD1 (6 bases). V was trimmed by 0 bases and J by 4 bases, leaving 12 bases between them. Germline assignment: CDR1 MGHRA and CDR2 YSYEKL. The CDR3 covers 15 residues. Here the CDR3 DNA reads TGCGCCAGCAGCCAAGATCGGGGGCTTGGCTATGGCTACACCTTC. This codes for CASSQDRGLGYGYTF.

The chain joins TRBV10-3 to TRBJ2-5; the D is unclear. V shed 2 bases and J shed 2 bases, with 9 bases lying between them. The CDR3 contains 14 residues. Germline-derived CDR1 and CDR2 are ENHRY and SYGVKD. For the CDR3, the DNA is TGTGCCATCAGTGAGACGAGATTACAAGAGACCCAGTACTTC. Its translation: CAISETRLQETQYF.

The chain recombines TRBV12-3 or TRBV12-4 with TRBJ2-7, with no clear D. Trimming cost V 4 bases and J 2 bases, with 9 bases left between them. The CDR3 sequence is 13 residues long. The CDR3 nucleotides read TGTGCCAGCAGTTCGACGGAGACCTACGAGCAGTACTTC. Translated, it gives CASSSTETYEQYF.

The chain links TRBV5-1 to TRBJ2-7; 8 bases fit TRBD1. Germline V gene sequence: CDR1 SGHRS, CDR2 YFSETQ. The ends lost 4 bases at V and 3 bases at J; junction bases unmatched: 12. The length of the CDR3 is 16 residues. This CDR3 reads CASSLLQGAGGYEQYF. The DNA for the CDR3 is TGCGCCAGCAGCCTCCTGCAGGGGGCTGGGGGCTACGAGCAGTACTTC.

The V and J genes are TRBV19 and TRBJ2-2, with 11 bases fitting TRBD1. The junction had 3 bases not matched to a gene; V was cut back by 3 bases and J by 6 bases. Germline V lookup: CDR1 LNHDA, CDR2 SQIVND (reference sequence). The CDR3 extends over 15 amino acids. The DNA of the CDR3 is TGTGCCAGTAGTATCCGGGACAGGGGGGCCGGGGAGCTGTTTTTT. This translates into CASSIRDRGAGELFF.